This T cell receptor beta chain derives from a study of response to subunit inactivated influenza vaccine. TCRdb called the RT-PCR reads again in MiXCR, with one record for every CDR3 protein. The repertoire holds some 480,000 distinct CDR3 sequences, approximately 11% seen once, with 12% in the top ten. This clonotype was seen ten or more times. The antigen remains undetermined. General study points: There was a suggestion from the authors that each seasonal influenza vaccination recruits few new T cells.

This CDR3 contains 15 residues. The ends were cut back, 5 bases at V and 7 bases at J, with 24 bases in the middle. Germline V gives CDR1 DFQATT, CDR2 SNEGSKA (reference sequence). The TCR sequence derives from a man in his fifties who received an inactivated influenza vaccine. The sequencing used PBMCs from blood, collected roughly 45 days after vaccination. The V call is TRBV20-1, the J call TRBJ2-7; D is ambiguous. CDR3 loop: CSAQRFEVGNEEQYF. Written as DNA, the CDR3 is TGCAGTGCTCAGAGGTTCGAGGTTGGTAATGAGGAGCAGTACTTC.